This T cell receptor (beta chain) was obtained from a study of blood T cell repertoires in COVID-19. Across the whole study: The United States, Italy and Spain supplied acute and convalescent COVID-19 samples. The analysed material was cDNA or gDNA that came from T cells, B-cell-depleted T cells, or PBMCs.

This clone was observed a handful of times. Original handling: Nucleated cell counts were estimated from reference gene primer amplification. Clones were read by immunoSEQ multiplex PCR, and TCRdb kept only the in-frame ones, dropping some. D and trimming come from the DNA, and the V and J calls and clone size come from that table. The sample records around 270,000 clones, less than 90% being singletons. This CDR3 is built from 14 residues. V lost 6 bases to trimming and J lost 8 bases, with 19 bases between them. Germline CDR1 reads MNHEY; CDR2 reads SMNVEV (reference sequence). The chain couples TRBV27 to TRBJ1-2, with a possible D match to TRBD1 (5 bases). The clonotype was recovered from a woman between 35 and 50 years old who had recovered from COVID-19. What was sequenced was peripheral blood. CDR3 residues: CASRTGIYGRGYTF. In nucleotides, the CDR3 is TGTGCCAGCAGAACAGGAATATACGGACGAGGCTACACCTTC.